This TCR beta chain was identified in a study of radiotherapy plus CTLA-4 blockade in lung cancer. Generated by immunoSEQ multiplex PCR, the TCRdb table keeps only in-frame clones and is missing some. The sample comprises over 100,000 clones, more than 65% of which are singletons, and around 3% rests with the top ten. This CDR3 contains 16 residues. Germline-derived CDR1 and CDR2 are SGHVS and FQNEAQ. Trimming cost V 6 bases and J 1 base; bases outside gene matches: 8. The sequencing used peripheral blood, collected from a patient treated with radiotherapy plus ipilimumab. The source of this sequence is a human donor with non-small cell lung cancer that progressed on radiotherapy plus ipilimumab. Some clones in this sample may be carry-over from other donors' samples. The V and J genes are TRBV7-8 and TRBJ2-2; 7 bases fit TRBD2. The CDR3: CASSQRAGVNTGELFF. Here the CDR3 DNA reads TGTGCCAGCAGTCAGAGGGCGGGGGTGAACACCGGGGAGCTGTTTTTT.